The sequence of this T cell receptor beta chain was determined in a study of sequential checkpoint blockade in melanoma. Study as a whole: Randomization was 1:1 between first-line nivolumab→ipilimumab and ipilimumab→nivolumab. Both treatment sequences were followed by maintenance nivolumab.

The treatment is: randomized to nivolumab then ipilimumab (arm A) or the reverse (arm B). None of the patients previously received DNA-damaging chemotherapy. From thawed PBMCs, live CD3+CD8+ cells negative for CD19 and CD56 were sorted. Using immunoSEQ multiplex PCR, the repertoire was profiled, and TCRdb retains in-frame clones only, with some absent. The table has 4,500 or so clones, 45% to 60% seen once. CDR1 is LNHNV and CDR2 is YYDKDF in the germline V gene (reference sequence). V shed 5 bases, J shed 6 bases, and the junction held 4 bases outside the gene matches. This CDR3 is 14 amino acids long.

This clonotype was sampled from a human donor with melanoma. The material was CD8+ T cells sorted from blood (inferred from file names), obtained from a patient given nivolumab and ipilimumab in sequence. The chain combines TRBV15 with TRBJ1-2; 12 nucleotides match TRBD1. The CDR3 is CATSRGDRGHGYTF. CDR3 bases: TGTGCCACCAGCCGGGGGGACAGGGGGCATGGCTACACCTTC. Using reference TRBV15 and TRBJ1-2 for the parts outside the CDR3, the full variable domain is DAMVIQNPRYQVTQFGKPVTLSCSQTLNHNVMYWYQQKSSQAPKLLFHYYDKDFNNEADTPDNFQSRRPNTSFCFLDIRSPGLGDTAMYLCATSRGDRGHGYTFGSGTRLTVV.